This T cell receptor beta chain was recorded in a study of type 1 regulatory T cells. Turning to the study itself: T-allo10 is a Tr1-enriched, alloantigen-specific CD4 T cell product made in vitro.

TCRdb reanalysed the reads using MiXCR and keeps one entry per CDR3 protein. The table includes roughly 71,000 distinct CDR3 sequences, about 69% detected once. This CDR3 spans 12 amino acids. Trimming removed 2 bases from V and 1 base from J, with 5 bases in between. Germline CDR1 reads DFQATT; CDR2 reads SNEGSKA (reference sequence). Graft donor-derived T-allo10 cells were described as host-alloantigen-specific, anergic, and alloantigen-specifically suppressive. With regard to this clonotype: Its specificity is unknown.

The genes are TRBV20-1 and TRBJ1-1; D gene unclear. The sequencing sample was made of cultured T cells, either the whole culture or a sorted T cell fraction (not recorded which). Subset reported: Tr1-enriched cell product generated in vitro against host alloantigens. The clonotype originates from a human donor in good health. CDR3 in amino acids: CSARKRNTEAFF. CDR3 nucleotides: TGCAGTGCTAGAAAGAGGAACACTGAAGCTTTCTTT.